Detailed here is one T cell receptor beta chain. Clones were read by immunoSEQ multiplex PCR, and TCRdb kept only the in-frame ones, dropping some. This sample has roughly 60,000 clones, with 65% to 90% found just once. Per the germline V gene, CDR1 is MNHEY and CDR2 is SVGAGI. CDR3 length: 10 amino acids. Trimming shortened V by 6 bases and J by 7 bases, and 4 bases separated the two germline ends. This entry is derived from a study of blood T cell repertoires in COVID-19. The J gene is TRBJ2-1, the V gene TRBV6-5; the D is unclear. The sample taken for sequencing was peripheral blood. This sequence was found in a middle-aged man with acute or convalescent COVID-19. The CDR3 DNA reads as TGTGCCAGCAGATTAAATGAGCAGTTCTTC. This translates into CASRLNEQFF.